These T cell receptor beta chains were read from a single sample in a study of blood T cell repertoires in COVID-19. Generated by immunoSEQ multiplex PCR, the TCRdb table keeps only in-frame clones and is missing some. The table records 140,000 or so clones, around 90% of them present only once. The sequenced sample was peripheral blood. These receptors were collected from a woman aged 45-60 years with acute or convalescent COVID-19. CDR3s include the opening cysteine and the closing phenylalanine or tryptophan. D genes are given only for firm matches. Clone size appears in some rows only: once, few, many, or a class for an expanded clone.

d_call	clone_size	j_call	v_call	cdr3_aa	cdr3_nt
NA	NA	TRBJ1-2	TRBV5-6	CASSLRAGARYGYTF	TGTGCCAGCAGCTTGAGGGCGGGGGCGCGCTATGGCTACACCTTC
TRBD1	NA	TRBJ2-7	TRBV11-2	CASSSPGQGISYEQYF	TGTGCCAGCAGCTCACCGGGACAGGGGATCTCCTACGAGCAGTACTTC
NA	NA	TRBJ2-5	TRBV5-1	CASSAQMQETQYF	TGCGCCAGCAGCGCACAGATGCAAGAGACCCAGTACTTC
TRBD1	NA	TRBJ1-1	TRBV18	CASSPSGGDIAEAFF	TGTGCCAGCTCACCCTCAGGGGGCGACATAGCTGAAGCTTTCTTT
TRBD1	NA	TRBJ1-2	TRBV5-1	CASSREGASSYGYTF	TGCGCCAGCAGCCGAGAGGGGGCTAGTAGCTATGGCTACACCTTC
NA	NA	TRBJ2-5	TRBV11-2	CASSAWTEETQYF	TGTGCCAGCAGCGCATGGACAGAAGAGACCCAGTACTTC
TRBD1	NA	TRBJ2-7	TRBV9	CASSGGTAARDEQYF	TGTGCCAGCAGCGGAGGGACAGCCGCCAGGGACGAGCAGTACTTC
NA	NA	TRBJ2-6	TRBV9	CASSFRLEGANVLTF	TGTGCCAGCAGCTTCAGACTTGAGGGGGCCAACGTCCTGACTTTC
NA	NA	TRBJ1-2	TRBV28	CASTPAGNYGYTF	TGTGCCAGCACCCCGGCAGGGAACTATGGCTACACCTTC
NA	NA	TRBJ2-3	TRBV7-6	CASSSLGTARPGPSTDTQYF	TGTGCCAGCAGCTCCCTGGGGACTGCGAGACCGGGACCGAGCACAGATACGCAGTATTTT
TRBD1	once	TRBJ1-1	TRBV5-1	CASSPRDRGSYTEAFF	TGCGCCAGCAGCCCTCGGGACAGGGGTTCGTACACTGAAGCTTTCTTT
TRBD2	NA	TRBJ2-3	TRBV7-3	CASSAGLAADTQYF	TGTGCCAGCAGCGCGGGACTAGCGGCAGATACGCAGTATTTT
TRBD2	NA	TRBJ2-7	TRBV7-9	CASSLPSGRAHYEQYF	TGTGCCAGCAGCTTACCCAGCGGGAGGGCTCATTACGAGCAGTACTTC
NA	NA	TRBJ1-2	TRBV12-3/TRBV12-4	CASSPTDTYTF	TGTGCCAGCAGTCCCACTGACACCTACACCTTC
TRBD1	NA	TRBJ1-2	TRBV18	CASSGQERANYGYTF	TGTGCCAGCTCTGGACAGGAGAGGGCTAACTATGGCTACACCTTC
NA	NA	TRBJ1-1	TRBV5-5	CASSPTGSSTEAFF	TGTGCCAGCAGCCCGACAGGTAGTTCCACTGAAGCTTTCTTT
NA	NA	TRBJ2-1	TRBV3-1/TRBV3-2	CASSQAQGNYNEQFF	TGTGCCAGCAGCCAGGCGCAGGGAAATTACAATGAGCAGTTCTTC
TRBD1	NA	TRBJ2-1	TRBV30	CAWSGQGAGNNEQFF	TGTGCCTGGAGTGGACAGGGGGCTGGTAACAATGAGCAGTTCTTC
TRBD1	NA	TRBJ2-1	TRBV18	CASSWTGPIEQFF	TGTGCCAGCTCGTGGACAGGGCCCATCGAGCAGTTCTTC
TRBD1	NA	TRBJ2-2	TRBV19	CASSIATGIYTGELFF	TGTGCCAGTAGTATTGCGACAGGGATCTACACCGGGGAGCTGTTTTTT
TRBD1	NA	TRBJ1-5	TRBV29-1	CSAGQGANNQPQHF	TGCAGCGCTGGACAGGGGGCGAACAATCAGCCCCAGCATTTT
NA	NA	TRBJ1-3	TRBV6-5	CASSLQGGGNTIYF	TGTGCCAGCAGTCTACAAGGCGGTGGAAACACCATATATTTT
TRBD1	NA	TRBJ1-2	TRBV29-1	CSAGDRGQRILGYTF	TGCAGCGCCGGAGACAGGGGGCAGCGTATTCTTGGCTACACCTTC
TRBD2	NA	TRBJ2-7	TRBV5-5	CASSIAGGLEFSYEQYF	TGTGCCAGCAGCATAGCGGGGGGGCTGGAGTTCTCCTACGAGCAGTACTTC